This TCR beta chain originates from a study of blood T cell repertoires in COVID-19. Study-wide context: Researchers got acute and convalescent COVID-19 samples from the United States, Italy and Spain. T cells, B-cell-depleted T cells, or PBMCs supplied cDNA or gDNA.

In the study's own analysis: By means of reference gene primer amplification, nucleated cell counts were estimated. The table came from immunoSEQ multiplex PCR; TCRdb's copy has only in-frame clones and leaves some out. V and J calls and clone size are copied from that table; D and trimming were computed from the DNA. The repertoire has around 300,000 clones, around 86% of them found once; the top ten carry around 2.9%. Trimming took off 3 bases at V and 5 bases at J, with 7 bases between the two ends. Germline V lookup: CDR1 DFQATT, CDR2 SNEGSKA (reference sequence). The CDR3 contains 11 residues. The chain links TRBV20-1 to TRBJ2-5; D might be TRBD1 (6 bases). This TCR came from a woman aged 25 to 39 with active or convalescent COVID-19. Input material: peripheral blood. CDR3 coding DNA: TGCAGTGCTAGGGGGGCGGAGACCCAGTACTTC. It codes for CSARGAETQYF.